These 21 T cell receptor beta chains were all obtained from the same sample, sequenced in a study of early T cells in non-severe SARS-CoV-2 infection. One entry per CDR3 protein results from TCRdb running MiXCR on the 5' RACE reads. The table lists under 60,000 distinct CDR3 sequences, around 6% of them singletons. The specimen was whole blood. The receptors originated from an adult who was a healthcare worker with PCR-confirmed SARS-CoV-2 infection or an uninfected control (not recorded which).

There are many counts of this clonotype. V is TRBV12-3 or TRBV12-4 and J is TRBJ2-1; 7 bases match TRBD2. The ends lost 10 bases at V and 7 bases at J; junction bases unmatched: 10. The CDR3 contains 13 residues. This CDR3 is CAIRGDYSNEQFF. CDR3 in DNA: TGTGCCATCCGAGGGGACTACTCTAATGAGCAGTTCTTC.

This clonotype was recorded many times. This chain uses TRBV3-1 with TRBJ2-7, with TRBD2 as a possible D gene (5 bases). The length of the CDR3 is 14 residues. Between the trimmed V and J ends, which lost 7 bases and 1 base, there was a span of 14 bases. Per the germline V gene, CDR1 is LGHDT and CDR2 is YNNKEL (reference sequence). The CDR3 bases are TGTGCCAGCACCTCCGGGGTACCATCCTACGAGCAGTACTTC. It specifies CASTSGVPSYEQYF.

Many counts were recorded for this clonotype. V is TRBV7-8 and J is TRBJ1-5; D unclear. The germline gives CDR1 SGHVS, CDR2 FQNEAQ. Trimming left V 1 base short and J 3 bases short, with 7 bases between. CDR3 length: 14 amino acids. The CDR3: CASSLEGSNQPQHF. CDR3 nucleotides: TGTGCCAGCAGCTTAGAGGGTTCCAATCAGCCCCAGCATTTT.

The chain recombines TRBV6-5 with TRBJ2-2; TRBD2 matches at 9 bases. With V trimmed by 6 bases and J by 7 bases, 9 bases remained unmatched. The CDR3 is made up of 15 amino acids. Germline V gene sequence: CDR1 MNHEY, CDR2 SVGAGI. CDR3 loop: CASSRSGGTGGELFF. Written as DNA, the CDR3 is TGTGCCAGCAGCCGTAGCGGGGGAACCGGCGGGGAGCTGTTTTTT.

This clonotype showed up many times. The rearrangement uses TRBV6-1 and TRBJ1-5; 9 nucleotides agree with TRBD1. The CDR3 covers 13 residues. V was clipped by 8 bases and J by 3 bases; unmatched bases: 2. Germline V CDR1 and CDR2: MNHNS, SASEGT. The DNA for the CDR3 is TGTGCCAGCGTACAGGGGGCCAATCAGCCCCAGCATTTT. This sequence encodes CASVQGANQPQHF.

This clonotype was seen many times. This chain joins TRBV11-2 and TRBJ2-1, with 9 bases that match TRBD1. The germline CDR1 and CDR2 sequences are SGHAT and FQNNGV. CDR3 length: 15 residues. V lost 0 bases to trimming and J lost 4 bases; unmatched junction nucleotides: 1. CDR3 DNA sequence: TGTGCCAGCAGCTTAGAGGGACAGGGATACAATGAGCAGTTCTTC. Its translation: CASSLEGQGYNEQFF.

At least ten counts were recorded for this clonotype. J is TRBJ2-6 and V is TRBV6-2 or TRBV6-3, with TRBD2 identical over 7 bases. Per the germline V gene, CDR1 is MNHEY and CDR2 is SVGEGT. The trim removed 10 bases at V and 4 bases at J, leaving 13 bases unmatched. This CDR3 region has 16 residues. The CDR3 is CATLRASGAGANVLTF. CDR3 DNA: TGTGCCACCCTCCGGGCCAGCGGGGCAGGGGCCAACGTCCTGACTTTC.

This clonotype was observed at least ten times. This chain links TRBV11-3 with TRBJ2-7; TRBD1 agrees at 7 bases. The V and J ends lost 5 bases and 3 bases, in that order; junction bases with no gene match: 10. This CDR3 contains 15 residues. Germline CDR1 and CDR2: SGHNT and YENEEA. In DNA form, the CDR3 reads TGTGCCAGCAGCAAGCGGACAGGTTCGCTCTACGAGCAGTACTTC. Translation gives CASSKRTGSLYEQYF.

This clonotype was picked up many times. The chain links TRBV5-6 to TRBJ1-2; D unclear. CDR3 length: 17 residues. In germline, CDR1 is SGHDT, CDR2 YYEEEE. The V gene lost 0 bases and the J gene lost 4 bases, with 19 bases spanning the gap. CDR3 sequence (DNA): TGTGCCAGCAGCTTGGAAGGAGGGAGAAGAGTGGGCTATGGCTACACCTTC. As protein: CASSLEGGRRVGYGYTF. Combining the CDR3 with reference TRBV5-6 and TRBJ1-2 gives the whole variable domain DAGVTQSPTHLIKTRGQQVTLRCSPKSGHDTVSWYQQALGQGPQFIFQYYEEEERQRGNFPDRFSGHQFPNYSSELNVNALLLGDSALYLCASSLEGGRRVGYGYTFGSGTRLTVV.

At least ten counts were recorded for this clonotype. The chain couples TRBV29-1 to TRBJ1-1; D gene uncertain. The CDR3 covers 11 residues. Germline assignment: CDR1 SQVTM and CDR2 ANQGSEA. Between the trimmed V and J ends, which lost 4 bases and 5 bases, there was a span of 8 bases. This CDR3 reads CSVGRQTEAFF. CDR3 nucleotide sequence: TGCAGCGTTGGTCGACAAACTGAAGCTTTCTTT.

This clonotype was counted ten times or more. The chain combines TRBV11-3 with TRBJ2-1, with 7 positions matching TRBD2. The CDR3 spans 15 residues. Germline V gene sequence: CDR1 SGHNT, CDR2 YENEEA. V was clipped by 5 bases and J by 5 bases; unmatched bases: 9. CDR3 sequence: CASSPSGTTNNEQFF. In DNA, the CDR3 is TGTGCCAGCAGCCCTTCCGGGACTACAAACAATGAGCAGTTCTTC.

In this sample, this clonotype turned up many times. The genes are TRBV4-1 and TRBJ1-2; 7 bases map to TRBD1. This CDR3 region has 15 residues. V lost 0 bases to trimming and J lost 4 bases; unmatched junction nucleotides: 5. Germline V gives CDR1 MGHRA, CDR2 YSYEKL. CDR3 DNA: TGCGCCAGCAGCCAAGAAGACAGGGCGGGCTATGGCTACACCTTC. Its protein product is CASSQEDRAGYGYTF.

This clonotype was seen ten or more times. This rearrangement joins TRBV12-3 or TRBV12-4 to TRBJ2-7; weak D call: TRBD2 (6 bases). Trimming cost V 8 bases and J 1 base, with 15 bases left between them. The CDR3 runs to 14 residues. The CDR3 bases are TGTGCCAGCCGCCTCCTGGGAGGATCCTACGAGCAGTACTTC. Translation gives CASRLLGGSYEQYF.

This clonotype was seen more than once but under ten times. The chain is built from TRBV4-1 and TRBJ2-1; D unresolved. Germline CDR1 MGHRA, CDR2 YSYEKL. V lost 1 base, J lost 4 bases, and 11 bases lay in between. The CDR3 runs to 15 residues. CDR3 loop: CASSQVSADYNEQFF. The CDR3 nucleotides read TGCGCCAGCAGCCAAGTCAGCGCCGATTACAATGAGCAGTTCTTC.

This clonotype was seen repeatedly, ten times or more. The gene calls are TRBV6-6 and TRBJ2-7, with 11 positions matching TRBD1. J was trimmed by 6 bases and V by 0 bases; bases with no gene match: 7. CDR3 length: 16 residues. CDR1 and CDR2 from the germline V gene are MNHNY and SVGAGI (reference sequence). The CDR3 bases are TGTGCCAGCAGTTACTCGGCGAGGACAGGGGGCGTCGAGCAGTACTTC. Its translation is CASSYSARTGGVEQYF.

V and J are TRBV19 and TRBJ1-4; weak D call: TRBD1 (5 bases). Germline lookup yields CDR1 LNHDA and CDR2 SQIVND (reference sequence). The CDR3 runs to 12 residues. Trimming cost V 10 bases and J 6 bases, with 12 bases left between them. CDR3 amino acids: CATQGIDEKLFF. CDR3 DNA sequence: TGTGCCACCCAGGGAATCGATGAAAAACTGTTTTTT.

The chain combines TRBV4-1 with TRBJ1-3, with a weak D call TRBD1 (5 bases). This CDR3 has 16 amino acids. Germline CDR1 is MGHRA and CDR2 is YSYEKL. The V and J ends lost 9 bases and 2 bases respectively, with 20 bases between them. The chain's CDR3 is CASATPSQGTGNTIYF. The CDR3 DNA sequence: TGCGCCAGTGCAACCCCATCCCAGGGCACTGGAAACACCATATATTTT.

This clonotype appeared many times. This chain uses TRBV5-4 with TRBJ2-4, with D tentatively TRBD2 (7 bases). Germline V gene data show CDR1 as SGHNT and CDR2 as YYREEE (reference sequence). V was clipped by 5 bases and J by 4 bases, with 16 bases between them. CDR3 length: 15 residues. The CDR3 DNA reads as TGTGCCAGCAGTGGGGGGGGCGTAGGGAAAAACATTCAGTACTTC. Translating gives CASSGGGVGKNIQYF.

In its sample, this clonotype was seen many times. The CDR3 region has the DNA TGTGCCAGCAGTTACTCCCTAGGAGAGACCCAGTACTTC. It codes for CASSYSLGETQYF. This chain connects TRBV6-5 to TRBJ2-5; unclear D gene. The germline V gene encodes CDR1 MNHEY and CDR2 SVGAGI. Trimming left V 0 bases short and J 4 bases short, with 6 bases between. The CDR3 is made up of 13 amino acids.

This clonotype was seen many times. This chain uses TRBV5-6 with TRBJ2-1; 7 nucleotides align to TRBD2. The CDR3 covers 16 residues. Germline V gene lookup returns CDR1 SGHDT and CDR2 YYEEEE. V shed 1 base, J shed 3 bases, and the junction held 7 bases outside the gene matches. The CDR3 loop reads CASSLLGSGRYNEQFF. The DNA for the CDR3 is TGTGCCAGCAGCTTGCTAGGTAGCGGGCGCTACAATGAGCAGTTCTTC.

This clonotype has at least ten counts. The chain carries TRBV7-9 and TRBJ1-2; D gene ambiguous. Looked up from germline, CDR1 is SEHNR and CDR2 is FQNEAQ (reference sequence). The CDR3 runs to 12 residues. Between the trimmed V and J ends, which lost 1 base and 6 bases, there was a span of 6 bases. The CDR3: CASSLVSNGYTF. The CDR3 nucleotides read TGTGCCAGCAGCTTAGTCTCCAATGGCTACACCTTC. The full variable domain, rest sourced from reference TRBV7-9 and TRBJ1-2, is DTGVSQNPRHKITKRGQNVTFRCDPISEHNRLYWYRQTLGQGPEFLTYFQNEAQLEKSRLLSDRFSAERPKGSFSTLEIQRTEQGDSAMYLCASSLVSNGYTFGSGTRLTVV.